What follows are 9 T cell receptor beta chains derived from one specimen sequenced in a study of chemoradiotherapy in HPV16-positive cancers. Here immunoSEQ multiplex PCR was the method, and the copy in TCRdb shows in-frame clones only, minus some. Found here are about 15,000 clones, 88% of them singletons; the top ten hold 3.5%. The material sequenced was blood, taken from a patient who underwent chemoradiotherapy. Receptors were obtained from a human donor with HPV-associated anogenital cancer.

This clone has just a few counts. V and J are TRBV5-4 and TRBJ2-7; no firm D call. Deletions cut 0 bases from V and 3 bases from J, with 4 bases between. The CDR3 is made up of 12 amino acids. Germline loops: CDR1 SGHNT, CDR2 YYREEE (reference sequence). CDR3 DNA sequence: TGTGCCAGCAGCTTGGAACGCTACGAGCAGTACTTC. It translates to CASSLERYEQYF. The full variable domain, its missing parts supplied by reference TRBV5-4 and TRBJ2-7, is ETGVTQSPTHLIKTRGQQVTLRCSSQSGHNTVSWYQQALGQGPQFIFQYYREEENGRGNFPPRFSGLQFPNYSSELNVNALELDDSALYLCASSLERYEQYFGPGTRLTVT.

This clone has only a few counts. V gene TRBV7-9 combines with J gene TRBJ2-2, with 9 bases fitting TRBD1. Germline V gene lookup returns CDR1 SEHNR and CDR2 FQNEAQ (reference sequence). Losses at the gene ends were 5 bases for V and 5 bases for J; bases not matched to a gene: 9. The CDR3 runs 16 residues. CDR3 in amino acids: CASSPSTGGGTGELFF. CDR3 in DNA: TGTGCCAGCAGCCCGTCGACAGGGGGAGGTACCGGGGAGCTGTTTTTT.

The chain joins TRBV11-2 to TRBJ1-2, with a weak D call TRBD1 (5 bases). From germline, CDR1 is SGHAT and CDR2 FQNNGV. V lost 1 base to trimming and J lost 2 bases, with 17 bases between them. The CDR3 loop spans 17 amino acids. The CDR3 loop is CASSLAAGNSENYGYTF. The CDR3, as DNA: TGTGCCAGCAGCTTAGCCGCAGGGAATAGTGAAAACTATGGCTACACCTTC.

The chain couples TRBV11-1 to TRBJ1-1; 10 bases align to TRBD1. The CDR3 contains 15 residues. The trim removed 3 bases at V and 1 base at J, leaving 2 bases unmatched. Per the germline V gene, CDR1 is SGHAT and CDR2 is FQDESV (reference sequence). For the CDR3, the DNA is TGTGCCAGCAGCTTGGGGGACAGGGGGAACACTGAAGCTTTCTTT. Protein product: CASSLGDRGNTEAFF.

The V gene is TRBV7-2, the J gene TRBJ1-1; D call uncertain. CDR1 and CDR2 from the germline V gene are SGHTA and FQGNSA. V lost 5 bases to trimming and J lost 1 base, with 14 bases between them. The length of the CDR3 is 15 residues. The CDR3 DNA is TGTGCCAGCAGCCCGATACTCAACTGGAACACTGAAGCTTTCTTT. As protein: CASSPILNWNTEAFF.

The rearrangement uses TRBV19 and TRBJ1-5; D unresolved. The V gene lost 8 bases and the J gene lost 7 bases, with 15 bases spanning the gap. Per the germline V gene, CDR1 is LNHDA and CDR2 is SQIVND (reference sequence). This CDR3 comprises 13 residues. CDR3 in amino acids: CASHPGSGQPQHF. The CDR3 DNA follows: TGTGCCAGTCACCCGGGTTCGGGACAGCCCCAGCATTTT.

J is TRBJ1-2 and V is TRBV28; D is possibly TRBD1 (5 bases). The V gene lost 4 bases and the J gene lost 4 bases, with 31 bases spanning the gap. This CDR3 has 20 residues. Germline V lookup: CDR1 MDHEN, CDR2 SYDVKM. CDR3 protein: CASSSLKIPLGATRGYGYTF. CDR3 DNA sequence: TGTGCCAGCAGTTCCCTTAAAATCCCCTTAGGGGCTACGAGAGGCTATGGCTACACCTTC.

This chain connects TRBV6-4 to TRBJ2-3; the match to TRBD1 covers 8 bases. This CDR3 region has 15 residues. Trimming cost V 5 bases and J 3 bases; bases outside gene matches: 7. The V gene's germline CDR1 is MRHNA and CDR2 SNTAGT. The CDR3 DNA reads TGTGCCAGCAGTCCCGACAGGGGAGGAACAGATACGCAGTATTTT. Protein sequence: CASSPDRGGTDTQYF.

The chain uses TRBV5-1 and TRBJ1-5, with a tentative D call TRBD1 (5 bases). The CDR3 totals 14 residues. Germline V gene data show CDR1 as SGHRS and CDR2 as YFSETQ. V dropped 3 bases and J dropped 6 bases, with 13 bases sitting between them. The CDR3 sequence: CASSSGRAGQPQHF. In nucleotides, the CDR3 is TGCGCCAGCAGCTCAGGGAGAGCGGGTCAGCCCCAGCATTTT.